This T cell receptor beta chain was documented in a study of CD8 T cells in Susac syndrome. It was with random hexamers that 0.5 to 1 ug RNA was reverse transcribed. TCRdb re-analysed the immunoSEQ multiplex PCR reads in MiXCR, keeping a single row per CDR3 protein. Among 150,000 to 200,000 distinct CDR3 sequences, around 94% were seen once, and the ten largest hold approximately 0.094%. Germline V gene data show CDR1 as DFQATT and CDR2 as SNEGSKA (reference sequence). The V gene lost 0 bases and the J gene lost 5 bases, with 13 bases spanning the gap. CDR3 length: 14 residues. The chain links TRBV20-1 to TRBJ2-5, with D possibly matching TRBD1 (5 bases). Sample: CD4+ T cells from PBMCs. The TCR originated in a human donor with multiple sclerosis. As DNA, the CDR3 is TGCAGTGCTAGAGATGGCAGGGCTGGGGAGACCCAGTACTTC. It yields the protein CSARDGRAGETQYF.